Sequencing of this T cell receptor beta chain was carried out in a study of shared clonotypes between healthy human individuals. Overall study context: The composition of the donors was two women and a few men aged 18 to 49.

Germline V gene data show CDR1 as SNHLY and CDR2 as FYNNEI. Trimming removed 7 bases at V and 0 bases at J, with 12 bases between. The CDR3 has 14 amino acids. The test was conducted at deep level. Assay used: immunoSEQ multiplex PCR; TCRdb lists only in-frame clones, some missing. The data contain about 1 million clones, 65% to 75% of them singletons. Regarding the study as a whole: Rarefaction exposed incomplete sorted-subset sequencing despite large depth. The genetic and exposure-history diversity represented was limited by few donors.

To note about this clone: As yet, its antigen is unknown.

Sequencing was performed on memory CD4+ T cells sorted from blood. As for subset: CD45RA-negative fraction. The clonotype comes from a man in his late teens or twenties in good health. The V call is TRBV2, the J call TRBJ2-5; D not certain. CDR3 protein: CASMSEVDQETQYF. The CDR3 region has the DNA TGTGCCAGCATGAGTGAGGTAGACCAAGAGACCCAGTACTTC.